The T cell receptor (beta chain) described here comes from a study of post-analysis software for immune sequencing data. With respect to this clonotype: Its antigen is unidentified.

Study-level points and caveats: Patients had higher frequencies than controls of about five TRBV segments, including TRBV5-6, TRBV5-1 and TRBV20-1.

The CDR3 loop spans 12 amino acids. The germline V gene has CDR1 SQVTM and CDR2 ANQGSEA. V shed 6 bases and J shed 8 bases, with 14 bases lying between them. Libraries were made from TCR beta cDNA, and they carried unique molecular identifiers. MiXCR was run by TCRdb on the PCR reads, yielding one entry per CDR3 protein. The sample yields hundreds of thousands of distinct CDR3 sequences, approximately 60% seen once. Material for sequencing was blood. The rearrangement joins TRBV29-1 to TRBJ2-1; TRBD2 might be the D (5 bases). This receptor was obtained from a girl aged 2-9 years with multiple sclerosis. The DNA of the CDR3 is TGCAGCGTCCGTGGGCGGGTCGATGAGCAGTTCTTC. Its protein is CSVRGRVDEQFF.